This T cell receptor beta chain was documented in a study of beta chain features in type 1 diabetes. Sorting of CD4+ naive, central memory, regulatory and stem cell-like memory cells was performed via CD45RO/CCR7/CD25/CD127/CD95/CD27. All of the isolated RNA was reverse transcribed, so expressed TCRB transcripts were sequenced. Produced via immunoSEQ multiplex PCR; TCRdb's table is partial and in-frame only. Among 310,000 or so clones listed, roughly 11% were seen once. The CDR3 extends over 16 amino acids. The V and J ends lost 2 bases and 7 bases, in that order; junction bases with no gene match: 7. Germline CDR1 SGHTA, CDR2 FQGTGA. Findings and limits, study-wide: Overrepresentation of cells with high TCR expression could result from cDNA sequencing.

As concerns this clone: Its antigen is unidentified.

The source material was naive CD4+ T cells from blood. The rearrangement links TRBV7-3 to TRBJ2-1; 11 nucleotides line up with TRBD2. This TCR was recovered from a woman between 25 and 40 years old in good health. CDR3 sequence (DNA): TGTGCCAGCAGCTTAGCCGCGGGACTAGCGGTTAATGAGCAGTTCTTC. Amino acid sequence: CASSLAAGLAVNEQFF. Complete variable domain (other parts from reference TRBV7-3 and TRBJ2-1): GAGVSQTPSNKVTEKGKYVELRCDPISGHTALYWYRQSLGQGPEFLIYFQGTGAADDSGLPNDRFFAVRPEGSVSTLKIQRTERGDSAVYLCASSLAAGLAVNEQFFGPGTRLTVL.